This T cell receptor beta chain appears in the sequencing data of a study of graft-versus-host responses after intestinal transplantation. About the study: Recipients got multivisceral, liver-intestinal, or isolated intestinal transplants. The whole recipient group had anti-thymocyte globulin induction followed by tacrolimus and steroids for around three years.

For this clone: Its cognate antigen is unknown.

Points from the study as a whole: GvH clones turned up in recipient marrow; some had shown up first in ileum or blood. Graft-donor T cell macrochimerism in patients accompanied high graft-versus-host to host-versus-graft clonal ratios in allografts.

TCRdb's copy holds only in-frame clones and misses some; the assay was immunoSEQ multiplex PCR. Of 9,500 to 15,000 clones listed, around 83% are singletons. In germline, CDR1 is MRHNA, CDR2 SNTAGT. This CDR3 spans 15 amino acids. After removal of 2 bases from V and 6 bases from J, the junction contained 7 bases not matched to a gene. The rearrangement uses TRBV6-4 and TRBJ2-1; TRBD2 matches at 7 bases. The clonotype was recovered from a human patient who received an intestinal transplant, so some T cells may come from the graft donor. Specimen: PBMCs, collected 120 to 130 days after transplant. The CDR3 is CASSDEGGSTNEQFF. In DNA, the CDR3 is TGTGCCAGCAGTGACGAGGGCGGGAGCACCAATGAGCAGTTCTTC.